Presented here are 11 T cell receptor beta chains from one specimen sequenced in a study of T cell responses to AZD1222 COVID-19 vaccine. The data were produced by immunoSEQ multiplex PCR, yet TCRdb's version contains in-frame clones alone and is incomplete. The data hold some 150,000 clones, with 92% observed a single time. The sequenced sample was peripheral blood, obtained 28 days after the second AZD1222 dose. These receptors all stem from an adult who received the AZD1222 COVID-19 vaccine.

The J gene is TRBJ1-4, the V gene TRBV28; 7 bases map to TRBD1. Germline V gene data show CDR1 as MDHEN and CDR2 as SYDVKM. Trimming took 6 bases from V and 10 from J; bases not matched to a gene: 11. This CDR3 has 14 amino acids. The CDR3 spells CASSQGGLRGKLFF. As DNA, the CDR3 is TGTGCCAGCAGCCAAGGGGGCTTGAGAGGAAAACTGTTTTTT.

V is TRBV5-5 and J is TRBJ2-2; D tentatively fits TRBD1 or TRBD2 (5 bases each). Germline CDR1 and CDR2: SGHKS and YYEKEE (reference sequence). The ends were cut back, 1 base at V and 3 bases at J, with 10 bases in the middle. This CDR3 region has 15 residues. The CDR3 DNA follows: TGTGCCAGCAGCTTGCGAGGGGATGACACCGGGGAGCTGTTTTTT. It is translated as CASSLRGDDTGELFF.

The chain employs TRBV4-2 and TRBJ2-1, with 8 positions matching TRBD2. The J segment lost 1 base and the V segment lost 0 bases, leaving 5 bases of the junction unmatched. CDR3 length: 17 residues. Germline-derived CDR1 and CDR2 are LGHNA and YNFKEQ. This chain's CDR3 is CASSQDSSGLSYNEQFF. The CDR3 region has the DNA TGTGCCAGCAGCCAAGATTCTAGCGGGCTTTCCTACAATGAGCAGTTCTTC.

V and J are TRBV30 and TRBJ1-6; the match to TRBD1 covers 7 bases. The germline CDR1 and CDR2 sequences are GTSNPN and SVGIG (reference sequence). The CDR3 length is 15 residues. J was trimmed by 7 bases and V by 0 bases; bases with no gene match: 6. The CDR3 DNA reads as TGTGCCTGGAGTGTACTGACAGGGATAAATTCACCCCTCCACTTT. Its translation: CAWSVLTGINSPLHF.

The chain joins TRBV27 to TRBJ1-5; perhaps TRBD1 as D (5 bases). The CDR3 extends over 14 amino acids. The V and J ends lost 6 bases and 0 bases respectively, with 9 bases between them. Germline assignment: CDR1 MNHEY and CDR2 SMNVEV (reference sequence). Written as DNA, the CDR3 is TGTGCCAGCAGCCGGACACTTAGCAATCAGCCCCAGCATTTT. Its protein is CASSRTLSNQPQHF.

Concerning this clone: Additional DNA sequences in this sample encode the identical CDR3. This chain uses TRBV7-2 with TRBJ2-2; D not certain. Trimming left V 1 base short and J 8 bases short, with 5 bases between. The CDR3 is 12 residues long. Germline CDR1 SGHTA, CDR2 FQGNSA. The CDR3 spells CASSLDLGELFF. CDR3 bases: TGTGCCAGCAGCTTAGATCTAGGGGAGCTGTTTTTT.

The chain joins TRBV19 to TRBJ1-2, with TRBD1 as a possible D gene (6 bases). Germline assignment: CDR1 LNHDA and CDR2 SQIVND (reference sequence). V gave up 10 bases and J gave up 4 bases, with 16 bases separating them. The CDR3 contains 13 residues. CDR3 sequence (DNA): TGTGCCACCCATTTCAGGGGTTCCTATGGCTACACCTTC. Protein: CATHFRGSYGYTF.

The genes are TRBV5-6 and TRBJ2-7, with a weak D call TRBD1 (6 bases). Looked up from germline, CDR1 is SGHDT and CDR2 is YYEEEE. Trimming took off 2 bases at V and 3 bases at J, with 15 bases between the two ends. The CDR3 runs 15 residues. The CDR3 bases are TGTGCCAGCAGCTTCGGCCGAGGGGGAAACTACGAGCAGTACTTC. Its protein is CASSFGRGGNYEQYF.

This chain uses TRBV6-1 with TRBJ2-3; 8 nucleotides match TRBD2. The trim removed 2 bases at V and 4 bases at J, leaving 5 bases unmatched. The CDR3 consists of 15 residues. The germline gives CDR1 MNHNS, CDR2 SASEGT. The CDR3 reads CASSELSGSPDTQYF. The CDR3 DNA reads TGTGCCAGCAGTGAATTAAGCGGGAGTCCAGATACGCAGTATTTT.

The chain joins TRBV23-1 to TRBJ1-5; tentatively, D is TRBD1 (5 bases). TRBV23-1 is an ORF, with its function uncertain. Trimming stripped 8 bases from V and 5 bases from J, with 7 bases between. The CDR3 sequence is 11 residues long. The CDR3 here is CASRGDQPQHF. In DNA, the CDR3 is TGCGCCAGCCGGGGCGATCAGCCCCAGCATTTT.

The chain uses TRBV5-1 and TRBJ2-1; D ambiguous. V lost 0 bases and J 2 bases, leaving 9 bases between the germline ends. CDR3 length: 15 amino acids. Germline CDR1 SGHRS, CDR2 YFSETQ. The CDR3 DNA sequence: TGCGCCAGCAGCTTGGAGGAGCAGACCTACAATGAGCAGTTCTTC. Translated, it gives CASSLEEQTYNEQFF. The full variable domain, in which reference TRBV5-1 and TRBJ2-1 provide the parts outside the CDR3, is KAGVTQTPRYLIKTRGQQVTLSCSPISGHRSVSWYQQTPGQGLQFLFEYFSETQRNKGNFPGRFSGRQFSNSRSEMNVSTLELGDSALYLCASSLEEQTYNEQFFGPGTRLTVL.